This T cell receptor (beta chain) appears in the sequencing data of a study of blood T cell repertoires in COVID-19. The CDR3 covers 13 residues. Trimming took 4 bases from V and 6 from J, leaving 12 bases between them. In germline, CDR1 is SGDLS, CDR2 YYNGEE. Authors' data handling: Estimation of nucleated cell counts relied on the amplification of reference gene primers. Produced via immunoSEQ multiplex PCR; TCRdb's table is partial and in-frame only. That table furnishes V, J and clone size, whereas the DNA furnished D and trimming. This table has fewer than 200,000 clones, approximately 90% appearing once.

Sequenced input: peripheral blood. This chain links TRBV9 with TRBJ2-3, with D uncertain. This receptor was taken from a man younger than 35 with COVID-19, enrolled during active disease. CDR3 coding DNA: TGTGCCAGCAGCCCAGCGTCGGCCGATACGCAGTATTTT. Amino acid sequence: CASSPASADTQYF.